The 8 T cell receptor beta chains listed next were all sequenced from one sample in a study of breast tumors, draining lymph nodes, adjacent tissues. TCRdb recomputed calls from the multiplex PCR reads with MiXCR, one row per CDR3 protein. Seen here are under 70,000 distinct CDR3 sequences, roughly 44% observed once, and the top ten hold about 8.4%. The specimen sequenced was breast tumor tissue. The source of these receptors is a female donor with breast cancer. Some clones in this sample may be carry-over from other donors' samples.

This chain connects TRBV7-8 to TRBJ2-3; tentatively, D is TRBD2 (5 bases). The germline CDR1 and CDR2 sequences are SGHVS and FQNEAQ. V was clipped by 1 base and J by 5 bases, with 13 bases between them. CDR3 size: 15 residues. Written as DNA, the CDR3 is TGTGCCAGCAGCTTAGGGGGTAGCGTGGGAGATACGCAGTATTTT. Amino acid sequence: CASSLGGSVGDTQYF.

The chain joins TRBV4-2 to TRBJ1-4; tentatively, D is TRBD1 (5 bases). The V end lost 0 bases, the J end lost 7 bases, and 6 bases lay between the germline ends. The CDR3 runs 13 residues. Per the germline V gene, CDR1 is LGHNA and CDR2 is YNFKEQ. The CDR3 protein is CASSQDRAEKLFF. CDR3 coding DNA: TGTGCCAGCAGCCAAGACAGGGCTGAAAAACTGTTTTTT.

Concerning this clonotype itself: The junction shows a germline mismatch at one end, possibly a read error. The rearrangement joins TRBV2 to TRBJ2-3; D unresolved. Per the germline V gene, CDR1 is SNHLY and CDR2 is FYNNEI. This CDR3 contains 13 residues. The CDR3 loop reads CASIPLDTDTQYF. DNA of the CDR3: TGTGCCAGCATACCACTCGACACAGACACGCAGTATTTT.

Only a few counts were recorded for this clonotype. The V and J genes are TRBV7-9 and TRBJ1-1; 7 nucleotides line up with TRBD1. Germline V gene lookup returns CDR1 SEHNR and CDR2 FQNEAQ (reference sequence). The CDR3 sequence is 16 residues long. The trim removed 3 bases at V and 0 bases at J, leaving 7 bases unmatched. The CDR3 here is CASSLGQTNMNTEAFF. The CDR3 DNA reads TGTGCCAGCAGCTTGGGACAGACCAATATGAACACTGAAGCTTTCTTT. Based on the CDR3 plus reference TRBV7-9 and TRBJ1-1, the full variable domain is DTGVSQNPRHKITKRGQNVTFRCDPISEHNRLYWYRQTLGQGPEFLTYFQNEAQLEKSRLLSDRFSAERPKGSFSTLEIQRTEQGDSAMYLCASSLGQTNMNTEAFFGQGTRLTVV.

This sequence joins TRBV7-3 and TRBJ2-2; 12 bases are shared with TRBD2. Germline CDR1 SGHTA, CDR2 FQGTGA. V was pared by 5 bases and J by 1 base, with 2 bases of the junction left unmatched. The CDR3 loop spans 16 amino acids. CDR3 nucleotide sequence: TGTGCCAGCAGCCCGACTAGCGGGAGGAACACCGGGGAGCTGTTTTTT. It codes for CASSPTSGRNTGELFF. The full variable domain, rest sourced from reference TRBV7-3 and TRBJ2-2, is GAGVSQTPSNKVTEKGKYVELRCDPISGHTALYWYRQSLGQGPEFLIYFQGTGAADDSGLPNDRFFAVRPEGSVSTLKIQRTERGDSAVYLCASSPTSGRNTGELFFGEGSRLTVL.

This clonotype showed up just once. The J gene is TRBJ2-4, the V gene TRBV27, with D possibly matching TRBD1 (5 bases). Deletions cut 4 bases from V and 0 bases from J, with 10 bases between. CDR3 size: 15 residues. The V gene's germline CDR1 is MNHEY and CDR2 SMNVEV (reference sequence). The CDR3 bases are TGTGCCAGCAGTTGGGGCCGGACAGCCAAAAACATTCAGTACTTC. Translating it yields CASSWGRTAKNIQYF.

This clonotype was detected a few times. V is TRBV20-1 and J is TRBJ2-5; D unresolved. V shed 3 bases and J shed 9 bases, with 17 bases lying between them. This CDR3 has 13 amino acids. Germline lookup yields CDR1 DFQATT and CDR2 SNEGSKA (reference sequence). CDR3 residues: CSARSQTNQPQYF. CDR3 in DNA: TGCAGTGCTAGGTCACAGACCAATCAGCCCCAGTACTTC.

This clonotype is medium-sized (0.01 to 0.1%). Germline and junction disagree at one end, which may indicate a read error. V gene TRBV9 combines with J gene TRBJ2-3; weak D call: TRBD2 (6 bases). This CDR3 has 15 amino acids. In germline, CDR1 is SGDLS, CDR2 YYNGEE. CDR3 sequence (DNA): TGTGCCAGCAGCTTCGGGAGTCCCCGCACAGCTACGCAGTATTTT. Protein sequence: CASSFGSPRTATQYF.